The rows below give T cell receptor beta chains drawn from one sample of a study of T cell changes during pregnancy in multiple sclerosis. Generated by immunoSEQ multiplex PCR, the TCRdb table keeps only in-frame clones and is missing some. Altogether approximately 50,000 clones are present, 80% to 95% being singletons, with the ten largest covering just over 0.65%. Source: CD4+ T cells from peripheral blood mononuclear cells, taken in the third trimester of pregnancy. The receptors stem from a female donor with multiple sclerosis, enrolled in a pregnancy study. CDR3s include the opening cysteine and the closing phenylalanine or tryptophan.

v_gene,CDR3aa
TRBV28,CASRLAGGQQDTQYF
TRBV7-2,CASSLGSGRARTDTQYF
TRBV6-1,CASSLTGTRETQYF
TRBV5-1,CASSLYPGLAGDGDTQYF
TRBV5-8,CASSPGQGYQETQYF
TRBV6-5,CASSYGQTTTNEKLFF
TRBV7-9,CASSLATGTYGYTF
TRBV7-2,CASSPRTSGRWADTQYF
TRBV5-1,CASSFASGADVLTF
TRBV1,CTSSQVYRCGKAKNIQYF
TRBV9,CASSSPNTEAFF
TRBV28,CASSDRTGGPGDTEAFF
TRBV7-8,CASSFGDSTYEQYF
TRBV14,CASSQEGQGSDYGYTF
TRBV7-6,CASSLIGYEQYF
TRBV5-4,CASSWRDGSYEQYF
TRBV5-1,CASSVDYPDTQYF
TRBV5-1,CASSPENRGNTEAFF
TRBV25-1,CASSLYADYEQYF
TRBV7-3,CASSLGLAGGSQFF
TRBV11-2,CASSLRTDSSYNEQFF
TRBV28,CASSLGTRNTDTQYF
TRBV9,CASSVDGLRGSTDTQYF
TRBV7-9,CASSYQTRNYGYTF
TRBV5-1,CASRIGGGNEQFF
TRBV6-1,CASSVEGGGTEAFF
TRBV11-2,CASSHQGTEAFF
TRBV5-1,CASSLAGLAVNEQYF
TRBV7-6,CASSTDRGSYNEQFF
TRBV18,CASSLGVAGGGEQYF
TRBV7-8,CASSFLAGGPSNEQFF
TRBV7-9,CASSLAPTGTGVNYGYTF
TRBV28,CASSLGGLLGSYGYTF
TRBV6-1,CASSEATRGSGNTIYF
TRBV28,CASSDTSGRNNEQFF
TRBV9,CASSVGAGGPSETQYF
TRBV5-5,CASSPLVGGELYGYTF
TRBV19,CASSTQALGDTDTQYF
TRBV28,CASSFGGALLAKNIQYF
TRBV7-8,CASSIDGAGRRSRYF
TRBV5-1,CASSLWPPSGGSYEQYF
TRBV19,CASSKARQVGAHQPQHF
TRBV18,CASSPIRDRGGLSNQPQHF
TRBV28,CASSYASQGAQPQHF
TRBV19,CASSILAGGPPLNNEQFF
TRBV2,CASTPRAGSQDTQYF
TRBV5-1,CASTPQGNREAFF
TRBV19,CASRYSAGELGSYEQYF
TRBV28,CASTSRWRQYF
TRBV7-2,CASSSSSREQFF
TRBV2,CASRSGQQYF
TRBV28,CASSQIRGEAFF
TRBV7-9,CASSSWGRAVNEQYF
TRBV5-1,CASSLAGQGSEAFF
TRBV29-1,CSVEDTGDPGNTIYF
TRBV6-5,CASSYASGKQFF
TRBV6-6,CASRQPQAEQYF